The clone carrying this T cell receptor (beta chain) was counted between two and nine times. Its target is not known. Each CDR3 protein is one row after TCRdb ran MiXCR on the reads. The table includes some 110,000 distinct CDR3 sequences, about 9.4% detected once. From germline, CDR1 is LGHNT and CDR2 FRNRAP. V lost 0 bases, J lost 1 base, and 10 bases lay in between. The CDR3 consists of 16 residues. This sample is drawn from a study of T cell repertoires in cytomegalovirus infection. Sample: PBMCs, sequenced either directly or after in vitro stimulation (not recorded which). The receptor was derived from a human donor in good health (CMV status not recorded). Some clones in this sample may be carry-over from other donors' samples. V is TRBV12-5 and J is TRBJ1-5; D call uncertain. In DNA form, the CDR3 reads TGTGCTAGTGGTTTGGTAATCGGGCAGAGCAATCAGCCCCAGCATTTT. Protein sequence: CASGLVIGQSNQPQHF.